The source of this T cell receptor beta chain is a study of T cell repertoires in cytomegalovirus infection. In the study overall: Recently identified HLA-C-restricted and well-studied HLA-B-restricted CMV epitopes were used. CMV infection plus the matching HLA type was flagged by public TCR beta signatures. The study's findings and limits: HLA-C-restricted CMV clonotypes gave the most frequent clonotype in two of eight donors. Carriers of CMV plus the relevant HLA were identified by cumulative public TCR beta family frequency.

The CDR3 consists of 16 residues. The germline V gene has CDR1 KGHDR and CDR2 SFDVKD. J gave up 5 bases and V 4 bases, and 9 bases lay outside the gene matches. MiXCR was run by TCRdb on the reads, yielding one entry per CDR3 protein. This sample has around 230,000 distinct CDR3 sequences, with 38% found just once. As regards this clonotype: Its antigen is not known.

This specimen was CD8+ T cells from cultured PBMCs, taken from culture after CMV antigen stimulation. The TCR originated in a human donor in good health (CMV status not recorded). Some clones in this sample may be carry-over from other donors' samples. The rearrangement uses TRBV24-1 and TRBJ2-5; 10 nucleotides line up with TRBD1. CDR3 region: CATSDRTGGMAETQYF. The CDR3 DNA sequence: TGTGCCACCAGTGACCGGACAGGGGGTATGGCGGAGACCCAGTACTTC.